Each of the 30 T cell receptor beta chains below was sequenced from the same sample in a study of a mutant IDH1 vaccine in newly diagnosed glioma. No antigen has been assigned to these receptors. The method was immunoSEQ multiplex PCR; TCRdb's version includes in-frame clones alone and lacks a portion of them. The sample lists some 30,000 clones; around 78% were seen once. Sample time point: week 11, during vaccination. Doses of 300 ug of mutant IDH1 20-mer peptide were given with topical imiquimod. The sequencing used PBMCs, collected from a glioma patient whose treatment included an IDH1 peptide vaccine. The receptors stem from a man younger than 45 with glioma.

The chain employs TRBV14 and TRBJ1-1, with D perhaps TRBD1 (6 bases). The CDR3 runs 13 residues. Germline V gene data show CDR1 as SGHDN and CDR2 as FVKESK. V dropped 4 bases and J dropped 5 bases, with 11 bases sitting between them. The CDR3 nucleotides are TGTGCCAGCAGCCCGCAGGGGTGGACTGAAGCTTTCTTT. It yields the protein CASSPQGWTEAFF.

The V and J genes are TRBV27 and TRBJ2-7; TRBD1 might be the D (6 bases). The V and J ends lost 2 bases and 9 bases respectively, with 14 bases between them. The CDR3 sequence is 13 residues long. The germline V gene encodes CDR1 MNHEY and CDR2 SMNVEV (reference sequence). The CDR3 sequence is CASSLTGQGGQYF. In DNA form, the CDR3 reads TGTGCCAGCAGTTTAACAGGGCAAGGCGGGCAGTACTTC.

J is TRBJ1-1 and V is TRBV7-9; D is ambiguous. This CDR3 is 12 amino acids long. The germline V gene has CDR1 SEHNR and CDR2 FQNEAQ (reference sequence). Deletions cut 5 bases from V and 7 bases from J, with 11 bases between. In nucleotides, the CDR3 is TGTGCCAGCAGCCGAGAGGACCGTGAAGCTTTCTTT. Translation gives CASSREDREAFF.

This sequence joins TRBV9 and TRBJ2-7; weak D call: TRBD2 (5 bases). Germline assignment: CDR1 SGDLS and CDR2 YYNGEE. Trimming took off 0 bases at V and 2 bases at J, with 12 bases between the two ends. This CDR3 has 15 residues. DNA of the CDR3: TGTGCCAGCAGCGTAGACGGGGTCGGGACCTACGAGCAGTACTTC. Its protein product is CASSVDGVGTYEQYF. The variable domain in full, with the rest retrieved from reference TRBV9 and TRBJ2-7, is DSGVTQTPKHLITATGQRVTLRCSPRSGDLSVYWYQQSLDQGLQFLIQYYNGEERAKGNILERFSAQQFPDLHSELNLSSLELGDSALYFCASSVDGVGTYEQYFGPGTRLTVT.

The rearrangement links TRBV15 to TRBJ1-6; no clear D. Germline CDR1 is LNHNV and CDR2 is YYDKDF (reference sequence). The CDR3 has 13 amino acids. Trimming left V 3 bases short and J 6 bases short, with 6 bases between. As DNA, the CDR3 is TGTGCCACCAGCAGGGGAAGTAATTCACCCCTCCACTTT. The encoded protein is CATSRGSNSPLHF. Full variable domain (rest looked up from reference TRBV15 and TRBJ1-6): DAMVIQNPRYQVTQFGKPVTLSCSQTLNHNVMYWYQQKSSQAPKLLFHYYDKDFNNEADTPDNFQSRRPNTSFCFLDIRSPGLGDTAMYLCATSRGSNSPLHFGNGTRLTVT.

This chain uses TRBV2 with TRBJ1-4; 8 positions match TRBD1. The junction had 4 bases not matched to a gene; V was cut back by 5 bases and J by 5 bases. The CDR3 covers 14 residues. The germline V gene encodes CDR1 SNHLY and CDR2 FYNNEI. Here the CDR3 reads CASSLDRENEKLFF. The CDR3 DNA reads as TGTGCCAGCAGTCTGGACAGGGAGAATGAAAAACTGTTTTTT.

V gene TRBV29-1 combines with J gene TRBJ2-3; 12 bases are a match to TRBD2. The CDR3 runs 16 residues. V lost 4 bases and J lost 1; bases outside the gene matches: 6. Per the germline V gene, CDR1 is SQVTM and CDR2 is ANQGSEA. DNA of the CDR3: TGCAGCGTTGGGATCCTAGCGGGGGGGCGCACAGATACGCAGTATTTT. Translation: CSVGILAGGRTDTQYF.

This clone occurred once. The chain joins TRBV19 to TRBJ2-5; D is unresolved. The CDR3 is 13 residues long. Trimming left V 5 bases short and J 5 bases short, with 12 bases between. Germline V gene sequence: CDR1 LNHDA, CDR2 SQIVND (reference sequence). CDR3 residues: CASSFSSGETQYF. DNA for the CDR3: TGTGCCAGTAGTTTCTCATCCGGGGAGACCCAGTACTTC.

V and J are TRBV30 and TRBJ2-3; the D gene could be TRBD1 or TRBD2 (7 bases each). Germline values: CDR1 GTSNPN, CDR2 SVGIG (reference sequence). CDR3 size: 15 residues. Trimming removed 0 bases at V and 5 bases at J, with 15 bases between. The CDR3 sequence: CAWSVLGGGLDTQYF. In DNA form, the CDR3 reads TGTGCCTGGAGTGTACTGGGAGGGGGCCTAGATACGCAGTATTTT.

The chain employs TRBV7-2 and TRBJ2-2, with 8 bases aligning to TRBD1. The CDR3 has 14 amino acids. V lost 4 bases, J lost 4 bases, and 2 bases stayed unmatched. CDR1 and CDR2 (germline): SGHTA, FQGNSA. The CDR3 loop reads CASSSTGVTGELFF. As DNA, the CDR3 is TGTGCCAGCAGCTCGACAGGGGTCACCGGGGAGCTGTTTTTT.

The rearrangement joins TRBV7-6 to TRBJ1-1; TRBD1 agrees at 8 bases. J gave up 4 bases and V 5 bases, and 6 bases lay outside the gene matches. Germline V lookup: CDR1 SGHVS, CDR2 FNYEAQ. This CDR3 has 14 residues. As DNA, the CDR3 is TGTGCCAGCAGCCTCAGACAGGGGAGCACTGAAGCTTTCTTT. Its translation is CASSLRQGSTEAFF. The full variable domain, its missing parts supplied by reference TRBV7-6 and TRBJ1-1, is GAGVSQSPRYKVTKRGQDVALRCDPISGHVSLYWYRQALGQGPEFLTYFNYEAQQDKSGLPNDRFSAERPEGSISTLTIQRTEQRDSAMYRCASSLRQGSTEAFFGQGTRLTVV.

The rearrangement joins TRBV7-2 to TRBJ1-5; possibly TRBD1 for D (6 bases). From germline, CDR1 is SGHTA and CDR2 FQGNSA. CDR3 length equals 15 residues. V was trimmed by 1 base and J by 2 bases, leaving 9 bases between them. This chain's CDR3 is CASSLVYRGNQPQHF. The CDR3 region has the DNA TGTGCCAGCAGCTTAGTGTACAGGGGCAATCAGCCCCAGCATTTT. Full variable domain (remainder filled in from reference TRBV7-2 and TRBJ1-5): GAGVSQSPSNKVTEKGKDVELRCDPISGHTALYWYRQSLGQGLEFLIYFQGNSAPDKSGLPSDRFSAERTGGSVSTLTIQRTQQEDSAVYLCASSLVYRGNQPQHFGDGTRLSIL.

The V gene is TRBV4-1, the J gene TRBJ2-2; D possibly corresponds to TRBD2 (5 bases). The CDR3 consists of 14 residues. V was cut by 4 bases and J by 6 bases, with 12 bases left in between. From germline, CDR1 is MGHRA and CDR2 YSYEKL. The CDR3 nucleotides read TGCGCCAGCAGCCCAGGACTTCGCGCCGGGGAGCTGTTTTTT. This gives the protein CASSPGLRAGELFF.

The rearrangement joins TRBV14 to TRBJ2-1; 9 bases agree with TRBD1. Unmatched junction bases numbered 11, after V lost 0 bases and J lost 8 bases. The CDR3 is 17 amino acids. Per germline, CDR1 SGHDN and CDR2 FVKESK. DNA of the CDR3: TGTGCCAGCAGCCAAGAGGAATACAGGGGGCGCTTGGATGAGCAGTTCTTC. Translation gives CASSQEEYRGRLDEQFF.

V usage is TRBV19 and J usage is TRBJ2-2; D is unclear. CDR1 and CDR2 (germline): LNHDA, SQIVND (reference sequence). V dropped 5 bases and J dropped 0 bases, with 10 bases sitting between them. This CDR3 has 15 residues. The chain's CDR3 is CASSEWAANTGELFF. The CDR3 region has the DNA TGTGCCAGTAGTGAATGGGCGGCGAACACCGGGGAGCTGTTTTTT.

The CDR3 nucleotides are TGCGCCAGCAGCCAAACCACAGGGGTAGAGTCAAACACCATATATTTT. Translated, it gives CASSQTTGVESNTIYF. The chain employs TRBV4-1 and TRBJ1-3; 7 nucleotides agree with TRBD1. Trimming cost V 2 bases and J 6 bases; bases outside gene matches: 10. There are 16 residues in the CDR3. Germline CDR1 reads MGHRA; CDR2 reads YSYEKL.

The chain combines TRBV2 with TRBJ1-1; 8 positions agree with TRBD1. V lost 8 bases, J lost 6 bases, and 8 bases stayed unmatched. Looked up from germline, CDR1 is SNHLY and CDR2 is FYNNEI. This CDR3 has 13 residues. This CDR3 is CASWDRLFAEAFF. In DNA, the CDR3 is TGTGCCAGCTGGGACAGGTTGTTTGCTGAAGCTTTCTTT.

The V gene is TRBV6-1, the J gene TRBJ2-1; no definite D call. Germline CDR1 and CDR2: MNHNS and SASEGT. V was shortened by 7 bases and J by 6 bases, with 16 bases between the two germline ends. CDR3 length: 14 amino acids. The CDR3 DNA sequence: TGTGCCAGCATCGGCCACGACTGGGGCAATGAGCAGTTCTTC. It yields the protein CASIGHDWGNEQFF.

J is TRBJ1-2 and V is TRBV9, with D possibly matching TRBD1 (5 bases). The CDR3 spans 13 residues. Germline V gene data show CDR1 as SGDLS and CDR2 as YYNGEE. The germline V and J ends were trimmed by 3 bases and 3 bases, with 9 bases remaining between them. The CDR3: CASSGRGHYGYTF. CDR3 bases: TGTGCCAGCAGCGGGAGGGGCCACTATGGCTACACCTTC.

The V call is TRBV15, the J call TRBJ2-7; D is possibly TRBD2 (6 bases). Germline CDR1 and CDR2: LNHNV and YYDKDF (reference sequence). Trimming removed 0 bases from V and 4 bases from J, with 13 bases in between. This CDR3 has 15 amino acids. DNA for the CDR3: TGTGCCACCAGCAGAGATCCCCTAGCGCTGTACGAGCAGTACTTC. The encoded protein is CATSRDPLALYEQYF.

The chain employs TRBV28 and TRBJ2-5; D possibly matches TRBD1 or TRBD2 (5 bases each). CDR3 length: 14 amino acids. CDR1 MDHEN and CDR2 SYDVKM come from the germline V gene. Trimming pared 5 bases from V and 5 bases from J, leaving 15 bases between. The CDR3 coding sequence is TGTGCCAGCAGTCCGGGGCCAGGCCGGGAGACCCAGTACTTC. This gives the protein CASSPGPGRETQYF.

The chain combines TRBV27 with TRBJ2-3; the D gene could be TRBD1 or TRBD2 (5 bases each). Trimming pared 8 bases from V and 2 bases from J, leaving 14 bases between. The CDR3 length is 14 residues. CDR1 MNHEY and CDR2 SMNVEV come from the germline V gene (reference sequence). Here the CDR3 reads CASGSRGNTDTQYF. The DNA of the CDR3 is TGTGCCAGCGGATCTCGGGGCAACACAGATACGCAGTATTTT.

This sequence joins TRBV30 and TRBJ1-1, with TRBD1 matching over 9 bases. V shed 5 bases and J 2 bases; nucleotides not matched to a gene: 6. Germline assignment: CDR1 GTSNPN and CDR2 SVGIG (reference sequence). This CDR3 has 14 amino acids. CDR3 loop: CAWERTGANTEAFF. CDR3 coding DNA: TGTGCCTGGGAAAGGACAGGGGCAAACACTGAAGCTTTCTTT.

This clone was picked up one time. This rearrangement joins TRBV5-6 to TRBJ1-5, with D tentatively TRBD1 (6 bases). Deletions cut 2 bases from V and 5 bases from J, with 17 bases between. The CDR3 has 16 amino acids. Germline V gene lookup returns CDR1 SGHDT and CDR2 YYEEEE. CDR3 amino acids: CASSLSGGLGYQPQHF. CDR3 nucleotides: TGTGCCAGCAGCTTAAGCGGGGGCCTAGGGTATCAGCCCCAGCATTTT.

By sample share, this clone is medium-sized. The chain carries TRBV7-6 and TRBJ1-4, with D unclear. V was clipped by 4 bases and J by 3 bases, with 15 bases between them. The CDR3 runs 16 residues. The germline V gene has CDR1 SGHVS and CDR2 FNYEAQ. CDR3 sequence (DNA): TGTGCCAGCAGCTCGTCGTCTTGGTTACCTAATGAAAAACTGTTTTTT. Protein sequence: CASSSSSWLPNEKLFF.

This chain links TRBV4-1 with TRBJ1-3; weak D call: TRBD1 (5 bases). Trimming left V 4 bases short and J 0 bases short, with 16 bases between. Germline V gene data show CDR1 as MGHRA and CDR2 as YSYEKL. The CDR3 is 17 residues long. In DNA form, the CDR3 reads TGCGCCAGCAGCCGGGGGGGGGTTATCCTCTCTGGAAACACCATATATTTT. As protein: CASSRGGVILSGNTIYF.

The chain combines TRBV30 with TRBJ1-1; TRBD1 might be the D (6 bases). Trimming took off 3 bases at V and 1 base at J, with 12 bases between the two ends. Germline V CDR1 and CDR2: GTSNPN, SVGIG (reference sequence). The CDR3 totals 14 residues. The DNA of the CDR3 is TGTGCCTGGAGGGGCGACAGGCGGAACACTGAAGCTTTCTTT. The encoded protein is CAWRGDRRNTEAFF. The full variable domain, with the rest looked up from reference TRBV30 and TRBJ1-1, is SQTIHQWPATLVQPVGSPLSLECTVEGTSNPNLYWYRQAAGRGLQLLFYSVGIGQISSEVPQNLSASRPQDRQFILSSKKLLLSDSGFYLCAWRGDRRNTEAFFGQGTRLTVV.

CDR3 DNA sequence: TGCAGCGTCGGAGGGGCCCGACGAAAATCCTACGAGCAGTACTTC. Protein product: CSVGGARRKSYEQYF. This chain connects TRBV29-1 to TRBJ2-7, with a weak D call TRBD2 (6 bases). The V gene's germline CDR1 is SQVTM and CDR2 ANQGSEA. Between the trimmed V and J ends, which lost 6 bases and 1 base, there was a span of 19 bases. The CDR3 extends over 15 amino acids.

The chain has TRBV29-1 and TRBJ2-2; D may be TRBD1 (6 bases). Germline CDR1 is SQVTM and CDR2 is ANQGSEA. Between the trimmed V and J ends, which lost 3 bases and 9 bases, there was a span of 11 bases. The CDR3 is made up of 12 amino acids. Written as DNA, the CDR3 is TGCAGCGTTGACACAGGGTGGCGGGAGCTGTTTTTT. Amino acids: CSVDTGWRELFF.

The rearrangement joins TRBV7-3 to TRBJ1-1; D uncertain. Trimming left V 5 bases short and J 3 bases short, with 10 bases between. CDR3 length equals 13 residues. The germline gives CDR1 SGHTA, CDR2 FQGTGA. CDR3 loop: CASSAGRDTEAFF. CDR3 bases: TGTGCCAGCAGCGCCGGACGGGACACTGAAGCTTTCTTT.